A selection of T cell receptor beta chains follows, all from one sample in a study of response to subunit inactivated influenza vaccine. Using its own MiXCR run on the RT-PCR reads, TCRdb lists one record per CDR3 protein. The repertoire consists of 650,000 to 800,000 distinct CDR3 sequences, with roughly 14% occurring once and the leading ten covering 5.5% to 8%. Sequenced material: PBMCs from blood, taken about 14 days before vaccination. Every receptor here comes from a man aged 50 to 60 who received an inactivated influenza vaccine. CDR3s include the opening cysteine and the closing phenylalanine or tryptophan. The D gene is left open where the match is weak. Expanded clones get a size class; other rows say once, few or many, or leave the size out.

D,J,V,size,CDR3,DNA
-,TRBJ1-6,TRBV7-9,-,CASSFYFEGGGSPLHF,TGTGCCAGCAGCTTTTATTTCGAAGGCGGTGGGTCACCCCTCCACTTT
-,TRBJ2-5,TRBV6-2/TRBV6-3,-,CASRADGGPQYF,TGTGCCTCAAGAGCGGACGGGGGGCCCCAGTACTTC
-,TRBJ1-1,TRBV24-1,-,CATSDSRLLSTEAFF,TGTGCCACCAGTGATTCAAGGCTTTTGAGCACTGAAGCTTTCTTT
TRBD2,TRBJ2-3,TRBV20-1,many,CSVTLPGLAGFTDTQYF,TGCAGTGTCACCTTGCCGGGACTAGCGGGATTCACAGATACGCAGTATTTT
TRBD1,TRBJ2-7,TRBV7-2,-,CASSLGQGVLPYEQYF,TGTGCCAGCAGCTTAGGACAGGGGGTTCTCCCTTACGAGCAGTACTTC
-,TRBJ2-2,TRBV6-2/TRBV6-3,-,CASNPVAGNTGELFF,TGTGCCAGCAACCCCGTGGCGGGGAACACCGGGGAGCTGTTTTTT
TRBD1,TRBJ2-3,TRBV30,-,CAWGGTGHPTDTQYF,TGTGCCTGGGGAGGGACAGGACATCCCACAGATACGCAGTATTTT
-,TRBJ1-4,TRBV30,few,CAWSQIGATNEKLFF,TGTGCCTGGAGCCAAATAGGGGCAACTAATGAAAAACTGTTTTTT
-,TRBJ2-1,TRBV12-3/TRBV12-4,-,CASSLLGSGPYNEQFF,TGTGCCAGCAGTCTCCTCGGTAGCGGCCCCTACAATGAGCAGTTCTTC
-,TRBJ2-1,TRBV25-1,-,CASSEKGYSYNEQFF,TGTGCCAGCAGTGAAAAAGGGTACTCCTACAATGAGCAGTTCTTC
-,TRBJ2-1,TRBV5-1,-,CASSLETSLNEQFF,TGCGCCAGCAGCTTGGAAACTAGTTTAAATGAGCAGTTCTTC
TRBD2,TRBJ2-1,TRBV12-3/TRBV12-4,-,CASRTSRSGGAGNEQFF,TGTGCCAGCAGAACTAGCAGGAGCGGGGGGGCCGGGAATGAGCAGTTCTTC
-,TRBJ2-1,TRBV7-9,-,CASSPKEQFF,TGTGCCAGCAGCCCAAAGGAGCAGTTCTTC
-,TRBJ2-2,TRBV4-2,few,CASSQDPRGGDTGELFF,TGTGCCAGCAGCCAAGATCCCCGGGGCGGCGACACCGGGGAGCTGTTTTTT
-,TRBJ1-4,TRBV5-1,-,CASSTTGTPTEKLFF,TGCGCCAGCAGCACAACCGGGACGCCAACTGAAAAACTGTTTTTT
TRBD2,TRBJ2-1,TRBV7-9,-,CASSQGLAGAEQFF,TGTGCCAGCAGCCAGGGACTAGCGGGGGCTGAGCAGTTCTTC
TRBD2,TRBJ2-3,TRBV6-2/TRBV6-3,few,CASSYRAGRVADTQYF,TGTGCCAGCAGTTACAGAGCGGGGAGGGTCGCAGATACGCAGTATTTT
-,TRBJ2-2,TRBV5-1,-,CASSLASGYTGELFF,TGCGCCAGCAGCTTGGCCAGTGGTTACACCGGGGAGCTGTTTTTT
TRBD2,TRBJ2-3,TRBV20-1,-,CSARPASGFGGTDTQYF,TGCAGTGCTAGACCGGCTAGCGGGTTTGGGGGCACAGATACGCAGTATTTT
-,TRBJ1-2,TRBV2,-,CASRNSELAFYGYTF,TGTGCCAGCAGAAACAGCGAACTGGCTTTCTATGGCTACACCTTC
-,TRBJ2-1,TRBV7-9,few,CASSLGNSGNEQFF,TGTGCCAGCAGCTTAGGGAATAGCGGCAATGAGCAGTTCTTC
TRBD2,TRBJ2-3,TRBV24-1,-,CATSDQSGLAGPTDTQYF,TGTGCCACCAGTGACCAATCGGGACTAGCGGGACCCACAGATACGCAGTATTTT
TRBD1,TRBJ2-2,TRBV7-2,few,CASSLAPWQGARLDTGELFF,TGTGCCAGCAGCTTAGCCCCCTGGCAGGGGGCGCGCTTGGACACCGGGGAGCTGTTTTTT
-,TRBJ2-7,TRBV7-2,-,CASSSRAGATYEQYF,TGTGCCAGCAGCTCAAGAGCGGGCGCCACCTACGAGCAGTACTTC
TRBD1,TRBJ1-2,TRBV2,-,CASRDPGQQDGYTF,TGTGCCAGCAGAGACCCGGGACAGCAAGATGGCTACACCTTC
-,TRBJ1-5,TRBV3-1,many,CASSQDRSRRPQHF,TGTGCCAGCAGCCAAGACCGTTCTAGGCGGCCCCAGCATTTT
-,TRBJ2-7,TRBV20-1,-,CSARAGISDEQYF,TGCAGTGCTAGGGCGGGAATTTCCGACGAGCAGTACTTC
TRBD2,TRBJ2-1,TRBV7-2,few,CASSPTQRERDEQFF,TGTGCCAGCAGCCCAACCCAGCGGGAGAGAGATGAGCAGTTCTTC
-,TRBJ1-5,TRBV20-1,-,CSAGDSYSNQPQHF,TGCAGTGCTGGAGACAGCTATAGCAATCAGCCCCAGCATTTT
-,TRBJ2-1,TRBV12-3/TRBV12-4,many,CASSFHTRTRYNEQFF,TGTGCCAGCAGTTTTCATACACGGACCCGATACAATGAGCAGTTCTTC
TRBD1,TRBJ1-6,TRBV4-1,many,CASSQGTGSSPLHF,TGCGCCAGCAGCCAAGGGACAGGGAGTTCACCCCTCCACTTT
TRBD1,TRBJ1-1,TRBV20-1,many,CSASFQGAAEAFF,TGCAGTGCTAGTTTCCAGGGGGCTGCTGAAGCTTTCTTT
-,TRBJ2-5,TRBV6-2/TRBV6-3,-,CASSYDSLETQYF,TGTGCCAGCAGTTACGACTCTCTGGAGACCCAGTACTTC
-,TRBJ2-7,TRBV20-1,few,CSADQRVQYF,TGCAGTGCTGACCAGCGCGTGCAGTACTTC
-,TRBJ2-5,TRBV4-2,few,CASSQDALEETQYF,TGTGCCAGCAGCCAAGACGCACTAGAAGAGACCCAGTACTTC
TRBD1,TRBJ2-3,TRBV7-2,-,CASSLRTGGKRDTQYF,TGTGCCAGCAGCTTACGTACAGGGGGCAAGAGGGATACGCAGTATTTT
TRBD1,TRBJ1-2,TRBV6-1,few,CASSADRVTYGYTF,TGTGCCAGCAGCGCGGACAGGGTCACCTATGGCTACACCTTC
-,TRBJ1-3,TRBV2,many,CASSDRVGTGNTIYF,TGTGCCAGCAGTGATCGGGTAGGGACTGGAAACACCATATATTTT
TRBD1,TRBJ2-7,TRBV2,-,CASTPLPGTDLAYEQYF,TGTGCCAGCACTCCCCTACCCGGGACAGACCTAGCCTACGAGCAGTACTTC
TRBD1,TRBJ2-7,TRBV7-2,many,CASSGGQNYEQYF,TGTGCCAGCAGCGGGGGACAGAACTACGAGCAGTACTTC
TRBD2,TRBJ2-3,TRBV27,many,CASSLAASGRTDTQYF,TGTGCCAGCAGTTTAGCGGCTAGCGGGAGGACAGATACGCAGTATTTT
-,TRBJ1-1,TRBV5-6,-,CASSWGWNTEAFF,TGTGCCAGCAGCTGGGGGTGGAACACTGAAGCTTTCTTT
-,TRBJ2-5,TRBV4-2,few,CASSQSDGQETQYF,TGTGCCAGCAGCCAGTCGGACGGTCAAGAGACCCAGTACTTC
TRBD2,TRBJ2-5,TRBV15,few,CATASRDYKETQYF,TGTGCCACCGCCTCGAGGGACTATAAAGAGACCCAGTACTTC
-,TRBJ2-1,TRBV9,-,CASSVEGGSSYNEQFF,TGTGCCAGCAGCGTAGAAGGTGGGAGCTCCTACAATGAGCAGTTCTTC
-,TRBJ1-6,TRBV27,few,CASSLSSGAGSPLHF,TGTGCCAGCAGTTTATCTAGCGGGGCTGGATCACCCCTCCACTTT
-,TRBJ2-1,TRBV5-6,many,CASSPGHLSYNEQFF,TGTGCCAGCAGCCCGGGACATCTCTCCTACAATGAGCAGTTCTTC
-,TRBJ2-4,TRBV20-1,-,CSGAKNIQYF,TGCAGTGGGGCCAAAAACATTCAGTACTTC
-,TRBJ1-4,TRBV5-1,few,CASSPDRWGDEKLFF,TGCGCCAGCAGCCCTGACAGGTGGGGCGATGAAAAACTGTTTTTT
-,TRBJ2-1,TRBV9,-,CASSVGIGGSGYNEQFF,TGTGCCAGCAGCGTAGGCATTGGGGGGAGTGGCTACAATGAGCAGTTCTTC
-,TRBJ1-1,TRBV20-1,many,CSARDRNRINTEAFF,TGCAGTGCTAGAGATCGGAACAGGATCAACACTGAAGCTTTCTTT
-,TRBJ2-1,TRBV15,-,CATSREGTAYEQFF,TGTGCCACCAGCAGAGAGGGAACCGCTTATGAGCAGTTCTTC
TRBD1,TRBJ2-7,TRBV11-2,-,CAGSPSTGTVNEQYF,TGTGCCGGCAGCCCAAGTACCGGGACAGTCAACGAGCAGTACTTC
-,TRBJ2-2,TRBV5-1,-,CASSLIGRNTGELFF,TGCGCCAGCAGCTTGATTGGGAGAAACACCGGGGAGCTGTTTTTT
-,TRBJ1-1,TRBV28,few,CASRPDRTRRTEAFF,TGTGCCAGCAGACCCGACAGGACACGACGCACTGAAGCTTTCTTT
-,TRBJ1-1,TRBV29-1,many,CSVHRTENTEAFF,TGCAGCGTTCACAGGACAGAAAACACTGAAGCTTTCTTT
TRBD2,TRBJ2-1,TRBV11-2,-,CASSLVGTSGSRSNEQFF,TGTGCCAGCAGCTTAGTCGGGACTAGCGGGAGCAGGAGTAATGAGCAGTTCTTC
TRBD2,TRBJ2-1,TRBV20-1,-,CSARVPGGAGFEQFF,TGCAGTGCTAGAGTCCCGGGAGGCGCCGGGTTTGAGCAGTTCTTC
TRBD2,TRBJ2-5,TRBV5-1,-,CASSLVRGGSQETQYF,TGCGCCAGCAGCTTGGTGCGGGGAGGGAGCCAAGAGACCCAGTACTTC